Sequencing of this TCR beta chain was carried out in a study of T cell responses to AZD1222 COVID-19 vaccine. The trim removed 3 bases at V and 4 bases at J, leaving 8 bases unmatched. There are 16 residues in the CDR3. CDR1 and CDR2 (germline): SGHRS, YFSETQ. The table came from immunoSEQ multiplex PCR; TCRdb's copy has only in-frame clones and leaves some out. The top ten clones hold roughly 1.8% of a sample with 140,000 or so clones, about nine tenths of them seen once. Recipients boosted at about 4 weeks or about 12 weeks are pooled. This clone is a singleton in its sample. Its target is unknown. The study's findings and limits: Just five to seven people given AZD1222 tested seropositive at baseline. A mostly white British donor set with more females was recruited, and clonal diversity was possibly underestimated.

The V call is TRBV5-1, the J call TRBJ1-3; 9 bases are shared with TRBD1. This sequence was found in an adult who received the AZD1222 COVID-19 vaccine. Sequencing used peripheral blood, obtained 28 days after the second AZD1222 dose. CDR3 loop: CASSSTATGGGNTIYF. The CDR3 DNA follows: TGCGCCAGCAGCTCCACCGCCACAGGGGGCGGAAACACCATATATTTT.